This T cell receptor beta chain was identified in a study of T cells in tuberculosis. TCRdb's copy holds only in-frame clones and misses some; the assay was immunoSEQ multiplex PCR. The profile shows several thousand clones, 85% to 95% of them singletons. Germline V gene sequence: CDR1 SGHTA, CDR2 FQGNSA. The CDR3 is made up of 15 amino acids. V gave up 6 bases and J gave up 1 base; unmatched junction bases: 8. The sequence was collected from an adult with tuberculosis. The chain employs TRBV7-2 and TRBJ1-2, with 7 positions matching TRBD1. The sequencing sample was made of PBMCs. CDR3 region: CASRPTDRFNYGYTF. The CDR3 DNA sequence: TGTGCCAGCAGACCCACGGACAGGTTTAACTATGGCTACACCTTC.